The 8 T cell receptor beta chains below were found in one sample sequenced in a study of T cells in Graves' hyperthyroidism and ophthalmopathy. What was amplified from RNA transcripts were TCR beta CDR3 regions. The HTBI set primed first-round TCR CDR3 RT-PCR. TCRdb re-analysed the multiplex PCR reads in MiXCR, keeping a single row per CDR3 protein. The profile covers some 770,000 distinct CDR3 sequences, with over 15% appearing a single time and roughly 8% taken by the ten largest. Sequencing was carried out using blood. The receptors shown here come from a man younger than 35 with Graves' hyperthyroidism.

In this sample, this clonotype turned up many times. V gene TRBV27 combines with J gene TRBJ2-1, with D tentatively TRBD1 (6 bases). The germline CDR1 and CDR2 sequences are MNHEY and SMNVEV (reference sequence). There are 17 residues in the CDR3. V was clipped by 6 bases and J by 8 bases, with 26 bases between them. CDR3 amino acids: CASSYLTGLRGPYEQFF. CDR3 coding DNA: TGTGCCAGCAGCTACCTCACTGGTCTCAGGGGCCCCTATGAGCAGTTCTTC.

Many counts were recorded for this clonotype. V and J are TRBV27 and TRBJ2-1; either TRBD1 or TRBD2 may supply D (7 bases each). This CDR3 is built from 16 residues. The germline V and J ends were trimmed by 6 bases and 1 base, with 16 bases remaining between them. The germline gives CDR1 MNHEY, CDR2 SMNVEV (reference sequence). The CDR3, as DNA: TGTGCCAGCAGCCAAGGGGGGGACAGATCCTACAATGAGCAGTTCTTC. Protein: CASSQGGDRSYNEQFF.

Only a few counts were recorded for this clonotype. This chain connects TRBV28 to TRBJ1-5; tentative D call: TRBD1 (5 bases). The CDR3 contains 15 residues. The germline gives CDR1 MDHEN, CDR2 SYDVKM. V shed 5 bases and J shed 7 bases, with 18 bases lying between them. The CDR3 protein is CASSPALSGAQPQHF. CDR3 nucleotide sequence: TGTGCCAGCAGTCCCGCGCTGTCCGGGGCGCAGCCCCAGCATTTT.

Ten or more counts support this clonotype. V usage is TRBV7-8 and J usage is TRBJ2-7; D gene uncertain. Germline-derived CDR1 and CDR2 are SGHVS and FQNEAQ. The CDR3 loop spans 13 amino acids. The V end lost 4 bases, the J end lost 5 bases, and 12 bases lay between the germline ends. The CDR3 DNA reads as TGTGCCAGCAGCTATTCGGTCGATGACGAGCAGTACTTC. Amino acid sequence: CASSYSVDDEQYF.

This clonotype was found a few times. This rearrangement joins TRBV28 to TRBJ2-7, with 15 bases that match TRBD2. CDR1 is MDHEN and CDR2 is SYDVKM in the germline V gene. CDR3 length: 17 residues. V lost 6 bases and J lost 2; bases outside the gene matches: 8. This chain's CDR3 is CASRGLAGGSGAYEQYF. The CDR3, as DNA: TGTGCCAGCAGGGGACTAGCGGGAGGAAGTGGGGCCTACGAGCAGTACTTC.

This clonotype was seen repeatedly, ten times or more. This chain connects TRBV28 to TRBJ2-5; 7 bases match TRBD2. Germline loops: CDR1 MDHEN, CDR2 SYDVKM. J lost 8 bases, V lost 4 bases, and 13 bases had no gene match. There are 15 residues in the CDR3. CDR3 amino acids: CASSSTLRDYATQYF. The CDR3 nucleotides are TGTGCCAGCAGTTCGACCCTTCGGGACTACGCAACCCAGTACTTC.

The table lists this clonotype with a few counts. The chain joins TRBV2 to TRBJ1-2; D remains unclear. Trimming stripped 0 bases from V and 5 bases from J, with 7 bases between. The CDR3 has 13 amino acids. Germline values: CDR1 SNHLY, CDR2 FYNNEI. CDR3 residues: CASSEAWQYGYTF. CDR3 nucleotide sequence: TGTGCCAGCAGTGAAGCCTGGCAGTATGGCTACACCTTC.

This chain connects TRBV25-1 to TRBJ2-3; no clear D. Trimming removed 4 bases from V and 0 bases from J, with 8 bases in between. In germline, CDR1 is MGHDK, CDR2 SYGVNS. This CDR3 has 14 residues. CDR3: CASSGVPSTDTQYF. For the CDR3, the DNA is TGTGCCAGCAGTGGGGTACCTAGCACAGATACGCAGTATTTT.